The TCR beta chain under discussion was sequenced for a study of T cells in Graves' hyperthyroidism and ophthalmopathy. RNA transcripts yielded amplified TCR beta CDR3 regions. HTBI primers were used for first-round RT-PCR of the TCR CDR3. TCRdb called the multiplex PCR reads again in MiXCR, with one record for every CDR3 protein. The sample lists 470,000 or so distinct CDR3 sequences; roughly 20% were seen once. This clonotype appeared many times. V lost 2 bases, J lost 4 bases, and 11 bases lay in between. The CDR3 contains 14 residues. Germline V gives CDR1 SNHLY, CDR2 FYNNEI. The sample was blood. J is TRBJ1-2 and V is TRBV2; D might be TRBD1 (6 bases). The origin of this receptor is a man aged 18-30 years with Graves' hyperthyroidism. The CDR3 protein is CASSEQGMVYGYTF. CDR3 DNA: TGTGCCAGCAGTGAACAGGGGATGGTCTATGGCTACACCTTC. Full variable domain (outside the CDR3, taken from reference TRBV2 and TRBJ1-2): EPEVTQTPSHQVTQMGQEVILRCVPISNHLYFYWYRQILGQKVEFLVSFYNNEISEKSEIFDDQFSVERPDGSNFTLKIRSTKLEDSAMYFCASSEQGMVYGYTFGSGTRLTVV.